One sample yielded the 32 T cell receptor beta chains listed below, sequenced in a study of radiation and T cells in renal cell carcinoma. The treatment is: treatment-naive control, cytoreductive nephrectomy. Measured with immunoSEQ multiplex PCR; TCRdb has only the in-frame clones, and not every one. Altogether tens of thousands of clones are present, over 45% being singletons, with the ten largest covering roughly 22%. The sequenced sample was tumor tissue, obtained from a patient whose treatment was nephrectomy without radiotherapy. The origin of the receptors is a middle-aged man with renal cell carcinoma.

The genes are TRBV5-4 and TRBJ2-2; 13 bases agree with TRBD2. V lost 0 bases to trimming and J lost 6 bases; unmatched junction nucleotides: 11. This CDR3 has 19 residues. The V gene's germline CDR1 is SGHNT and CDR2 YYREEE (reference sequence). The CDR3: CASSLGGIRLAGGAGELFF. CDR3 coding DNA: TGTGCCAGCAGCTTGGGTGGGATCCGACTAGCGGGAGGTGCCGGGGAGCTGTTTTTT.

Only a few counts were recorded for this clone. The V gene is TRBV27, the J gene TRBJ1-1; 11 bases fit TRBD1. J gave up 5 bases and V 5 bases, and 10 bases lay outside the gene matches. From germline, CDR1 is MNHEY and CDR2 SMNVEV (reference sequence). The CDR3 loop spans 16 amino acids. The CDR3 sequence: CASSPYAGTGGTEAFF. In nucleotides, the CDR3 is TGTGCCAGCAGTCCCTATGCCGGGACAGGGGGAACTGAAGCTTTCTTT.

In DNA form, the CDR3 reads TGTGCCAGTAAGGGGTCGGGCAGGGTCACAGATACGCAGTATTTT. It codes for CASKGSGRVTDTQYF. This rearrangement joins TRBV19 to TRBJ2-3, with D possibly matching TRBD1 (5 bases). V was shortened by 7 bases and J by 2 bases, with 16 bases between the two germline ends. Germline values: CDR1 LNHDA, CDR2 SQIVND (reference sequence). This CDR3 spans 15 amino acids.

The gene calls are TRBV6-6 and TRBJ2-1; D unclear. The CDR3 has 12 amino acids. The V gene lost 5 bases and the J gene lost 4 bases, with 6 bases spanning the gap. CDR1 is MNHNY and CDR2 is SVGAGI in the germline V gene (reference sequence). DNA for the CDR3: TGTGCCAGCAGTGATTTTTACAATGAGCAGTTCTTC. It is translated as CASSDFYNEQFF.

The genes are TRBV9 and TRBJ2-3; TRBD1 is a possible D gene (6 bases). V dropped 1 base and J dropped 3 bases, with 12 bases sitting between them. Per the germline V gene, CDR1 is SGDLS and CDR2 is YYNGEE. The CDR3 loop spans 15 amino acids. The CDR3 spells CASSVQGILTDTQYF. The CDR3, as DNA: TGTGCCAGCAGCGTACAGGGGATCTTGACAGATACGCAGTATTTT.

The chain combines TRBV10-2 with TRBJ1-4; D is unresolved. Trimming cost V 2 bases and J 8 bases, with 12 bases left between them. CDR1 is WSHSY, CDR2 SAAADI, per germline. The length of the CDR3 is 14 residues. The CDR3, as DNA: TGCGCCAGCAGTGAGAACCGGGGTGGGGAAAAACTGTTTTTT. The encoded protein is CASSENRGGEKLFF.

The rearrangement links TRBV6-1 to TRBJ1-1; D not resolved. With 3 bases removed from V and 1 base from J, the gap between germline ends came to 15 bases. This CDR3 has 16 amino acids. CDR1 and CDR2 (germline): MNHNS, SASEGT. The CDR3 reads CASSDRGRWGNTEAFF. As DNA, the CDR3 is TGTGCCAGCAGTGACAGAGGCCGCTGGGGGAACACTGAAGCTTTCTTT.

The chain joins TRBV19 to TRBJ1-1, with 7 bases matching TRBD1. The CDR3 spans 14 residues. Trimming at V came to 7 bases and at J to 2 bases, leaving 7 bases not matched to a gene. From germline, CDR1 is LNHDA and CDR2 SQIVND (reference sequence). CDR3 nucleotide sequence: TGTGCCAGTAACCCCCAGGGGGGAAACACTGAAGCTTTCTTT. Translating gives CASNPQGGNTEAFF.

V usage is TRBV2 and J usage is TRBJ1-5; 10 bases are a match to TRBD1. The length of the CDR3 is 15 residues. The germline gives CDR1 SNHLY, CDR2 FYNNEI. J gave up 6 bases and V 4 bases, and 6 bases lay outside the gene matches. In nucleotides, the CDR3 is TGTGCCAGCAGTGGGACAGGGGGTACGGGTCAGCCCCAGCATTTT. Its translation: CASSGTGGTGQPQHF.

This chain uses TRBV27 with TRBJ2-5; TRBD2 agrees at 12 bases. CDR1 and CDR2 (germline): MNHEY, SMNVEV (reference sequence). The CDR3 spans 15 residues. Trimming at V came to 3 bases and at J to 2 bases, leaving 1 base not matched to a gene. The DNA of the CDR3 is TGTGCCAGCAGTTTGCTAGCGGGAGGGCAAGAGACCCAGTACTTC. Its translation: CASSLLAGGQETQYF.

DNA of the CDR3: TGTGCCAGCAGCTTGCGGTCGCCCCCTAATTCACCCCTCCACTTT. Protein: CASSLRSPPNSPLHF. V and J are TRBV7-2 and TRBJ1-6; D unclear. With 3 bases removed from V and 6 bases from J, the gap between germline ends came to 12 bases. Germline V lookup: CDR1 SGHTA, CDR2 FQGNSA. The CDR3 loop spans 15 amino acids.

V is TRBV4-3 and J is TRBJ1-2, with 10 bases aligning to TRBD1. V dropped 1 base and J dropped 8; count of bases not matched to a gene: 7. The germline gives CDR1 LGHNA, CDR2 YSLEER. CDR3 length equals 15 residues. The CDR3 DNA is TGCGCCAGCAGCCAAGCCCAGACAGGGGGCTGGGGCTACACCTTC. Amino acids: CASSQAQTGGWGYTF.

V is TRBV6-5 and J is TRBJ1-2; 12 bases map to TRBD1. The CDR3 has 14 amino acids. In germline, CDR1 is MNHEY, CDR2 SVGAGI. Unmatched junction bases numbered 10, after V lost 7 bases and J lost 10 bases. CDR3 protein: CASTNPGTGGDYTF. The CDR3 DNA sequence: TGTGCCAGCACCAACCCCGGGACAGGGGGCGACTACACCTTC.

This clone appeared once. The chain combines TRBV29-1 with TRBJ2-1; TRBD2 agrees at 14 bases. Unmatched junction bases numbered 10, after V lost 5 bases and J lost 7 bases. CDR3 size: 16 residues. Germline V gene data show CDR1 as SQVTM and CDR2 as ANQGSEA. CDR3 DNA: TGCAGCGTTTACGGACTAGCGGGGGGATTTCGGAATGAGCAGTTCTTC. Its protein is CSVYGLAGGFRNEQFF.

J is TRBJ2-3 and V is TRBV27, with TRBD1 matching over 8 bases. V lost 6 bases, J lost 0 bases, and 8 bases stayed unmatched. This CDR3 has 16 residues. Germline V gives CDR1 MNHEY, CDR2 SMNVEV (reference sequence). The DNA for the CDR3 is TGTGCCAGCAGCTCCGGGACAGGTTGGAGCACAGATACGCAGTATTTT. Translated, it gives CASSSGTGWSTDTQYF.

The chain links TRBV6-5 to TRBJ1-4; D not certain. CDR3 length equals 15 residues. Germline CDR1 reads MNHEY; CDR2 reads SVGAGI. V gave up 0 bases and J gave up 7 bases, with 12 bases separating them. The CDR3 protein is CASSYSFVTTEKLFF. The CDR3 coding sequence is TGTGCCAGCAGTTACTCGTTCGTGACAACTGAAAAACTGTTTTTT.

The rearrangement uses TRBV27 and TRBJ1-2, with a weak D call TRBD1 (5 bases). Germline V lookup: CDR1 MNHEY, CDR2 SMNVEV (reference sequence). The CDR3 is 11 residues long. Trimming removed 5 bases from V and 7 bases from J, with 8 bases in between. The CDR3 loop is CASSGRGGYTF. CDR3 DNA: TGTGCCAGCAGTGGGAGGGGTGGCTACACCTTC.

The rearrangement uses TRBV5-1 and TRBJ2-1; 8 bases match TRBD1. Germline V gene data show CDR1 as SGHRS and CDR2 as YFSETQ. The V segment lost 5 bases and the J segment 0 bases; nucleotides outside the gene matches: 13. The CDR3 sequence is 18 residues long. CDR3 nucleotide sequence: TGCGCCAGCAGTCAACGCCTGGGACAGGCAAGCTCCTACAATGAGCAGTTCTTC. It encodes CASSQRLGQASSYNEQFF.

This clone was observed a single time. V gene TRBV19 combines with J gene TRBJ1-1; the D is unclear. The CDR3 is 16 residues long. The V end was cut by 7 bases, the J end by 1 base, with 19 bases between. Germline V gives CDR1 LNHDA, CDR2 SQIVND (reference sequence). CDR3 residues: CASTKGGTGRNTEAFF. In DNA, the CDR3 is TGTGCCAGTACAAAAGGAGGAACTGGTAGGAACACTGAAGCTTTCTTT. The complete variable domain, with remaining parts taken from reference TRBV19 and TRBJ1-1, reads DGGITQSPKYLFRKEGQNVTLSCEQNLNHDAMYWYRQDPGQGLRLIYYSQIVNDFQKGDIAEGYSVSREKKESFPLTVTSAQKNPTAFYLCASTKGGTGRNTEAFFGQGTRLTVV.

This clone has a single count. V is TRBV11-2 and J is TRBJ2-3; D gene ambiguous. The ends were cut back, 5 bases at V and 3 bases at J, with 6 bases in the middle. The CDR3 runs 12 residues. Germline CDR1 and CDR2: SGHAT and FQNNGV. CDR3 sequence reads: CASSENTDTQYF. CDR3 bases: TGTGCCAGCAGCGAAAATACAGATACGCAGTATTTT.

This rearrangement joins TRBV19 to TRBJ2-1; 11 nucleotides align to TRBD2. This CDR3 comprises 15 residues. The J segment lost 3 bases and the V segment lost 7 bases, leaving 5 bases of the junction unmatched. Per the germline V gene, CDR1 is LNHDA and CDR2 is SQIVND (reference sequence). The CDR3 here is CASTITSGGYNEQFF. The DNA of the CDR3 is TGTGCCAGTACGATAACTAGCGGGGGCTACAATGAGCAGTTCTTC.

This clone was detected a few times. This chain joins TRBV6-1 and TRBJ2-3; the match to TRBD2 covers 12 bases. The CDR3 loop spans 18 amino acids. With V trimmed by 1 base and J by 0 bases, 5 bases remained unmatched. Germline V gene data show CDR1 as MNHNS and CDR2 as SASEGT. The CDR3 reads CASSEELAGGLSTDTQYF. The CDR3 nucleotides are TGTGCCAGCAGTGAAGAGCTAGCGGGGGGGCTTAGCACAGATACGCAGTATTTT.

The genes are TRBV13 and TRBJ2-3, with D possibly being TRBD2 (7 bases). Germline-derived CDR1 and CDR2 are PRHDT and FYEKMQ (reference sequence). The CDR3 contains 14 residues. Trimming removed 1 base at V and 10 bases at J, with 15 bases between. The CDR3 nucleotides are TGTGCCAGCAGCTTAGAACGGGGGGCGCGGGCGCAGTATTTT. This encodes CASSLERGARAQYF.

The V and J genes are TRBV28 and TRBJ1-1; the D gene is possibly TRBD1 (5 bases). The CDR3 has 12 amino acids. Germline V CDR1 and CDR2: MDHEN, SYDVKM. V lost 5 bases and J 9 bases, leaving 13 bases between the germline ends. DNA of the CDR3: TGTGCCAGCAGTGGGGACGACATAAAAGCTTTCTTT. It yields the protein CASSGDDIKAFF. Full variable domain (missing parts from reference TRBV28 and TRBJ1-1): DVKVTQSSRYLVKRTGEKVFLECVQDMDHENMFWYRQDPGLGLRLIYFSYDVKMKEKGDIPEGYSVSREKKERFSLILESASTNQTSMYLCASSGDDIKAFFGQGTRLTVV.

This chain connects TRBV5-1 to TRBJ2-2; 8 bases are a match to TRBD2. CDR1 and CDR2 (germline): SGHRS, YFSETQ. V was pared by 2 bases and J by 4 bases, with 4 bases of the junction left unmatched. This CDR3 region has 15 residues. CDR3 sequence reads: CASSLAGEGTGELFF. CDR3 nucleotides: TGCGCCAGCAGCTTAGCGGGGGAAGGCACCGGGGAGCTGTTTTTT.

This chain uses TRBV28 with TRBJ1-6; D might be TRBD1 (5 bases). Between the trimmed V and J ends, which lost 4 bases and 9 bases, there was a span of 22 bases. CDR3 length: 17 residues. Germline CDR1 MDHEN, CDR2 SYDVKM. Written as DNA, the CDR3 is TGTGCCAGCAGTTATGGGGGAGGAAGTGGAGGAAGTTCACCCCTCCACTTT. Translation: CASSYGGGSGGSSPLHF.

CDR3 in amino acids: CASSLGGGRADTQYF. CDR3 nucleotide sequence: TGTGCCAGCAGCTTAGGTGGGGGCAGGGCAGATACGCAGTATTTT. This sequence joins TRBV7-9 and TRBJ2-3; TRBD1 might be the D (6 bases). Germline V lookup: CDR1 SEHNR, CDR2 FQNEAQ (reference sequence). V dropped 1 base and J dropped 4 bases, with 12 bases sitting between them. The CDR3 has 15 residues. Looking up the rest from reference TRBV7-9 and TRBJ2-3 gives the full variable domain: DTGVSQNPRHKITKRGQNVTFRCDPISEHNRLYWYRQTLGQGPEFLTYFQNEAQLEKSRLLSDRFSAERPKGSFSTLEIQRTEQGDSAMYLCASSLGGGRADTQYFGPGTRLTVL.

This chain connects TRBV5-8 to TRBJ2-2; D is perhaps TRBD2 (5 bases). Trimming removed 3 bases at V and 9 bases at J, with 9 bases between. This CDR3 has 12 amino acids. Germline CDR1 reads SGHTS; CDR2 reads YDEGEE. CDR3 sequence: CASSSGSRELFF. The CDR3 DNA is TGTGCCAGCAGCTCGGGAAGCCGGGAGCTGTTTTTT.

A single count supports this clone. J is TRBJ1-6 and V is TRBV6-5, with a weak D call TRBD1 (6 bases). The CDR3 has 14 residues. V lost 6 bases, J lost 6 bases, and 12 bases lay in between. Germline values: CDR1 MNHEY, CDR2 SVGAGI. In DNA form, the CDR3 reads TGTGCCAGCAGCTTAGGGGGGTCTAATTCACCCCTCCACTTT. As protein: CASSLGGSNSPLHF.

The chain couples TRBV5-1 to TRBJ2-7, with 9 bases fitting TRBD1. The trim removed 4 bases at V and 5 bases at J, leaving 10 bases unmatched. The CDR3 totals 15 residues. Looked up from germline, CDR1 is SGHRS and CDR2 is YFSETQ. CDR3 coding DNA: TGCGCCAGCAGCCGAACAGGGGGCACCGGGCACGAGCAGTACTTC. This translates into CASSRTGGTGHEQYF.

The table lists this clone with a few counts. The chain combines TRBV28 with TRBJ1-1; D is unclear. Germline loops: CDR1 MDHEN, CDR2 SYDVKM. Between the trimmed V and J ends, which lost 3 bases and 1 base, there was a span of 9 bases. The CDR3 consists of 14 residues. The DNA of the CDR3 is TGTGCCAGCAGTTTCCGGCGGGAGAACACTGAAGCTTTCTTT. Protein product: CASSFRRENTEAFF. Together with reference TRBV28 and TRBJ1-1, the CDR3 gives the full variable domain: DVKVTQSSRYLVKRTGEKVFLECVQDMDHENMFWYRQDPGLGLRLIYFSYDVKMKEKGDIPEGYSVSREKKERFSLILESASTNQTSMYLCASSFRRENTEAFFGQGTRLTVV.

The CDR3 loop is CASSSRGGYTF. DNA of the CDR3: TGCGCCAGCAGCTCTAGGGGTGGCTACACCTTC. The chain uses TRBV5-1 and TRBJ1-2; D possibly corresponds to TRBD1 (5 bases). CDR1 is SGHRS and CDR2 is YFSETQ in the germline V gene. V was pared by 3 bases and J by 7 bases, with 7 bases between. The CDR3 runs to 11 residues.